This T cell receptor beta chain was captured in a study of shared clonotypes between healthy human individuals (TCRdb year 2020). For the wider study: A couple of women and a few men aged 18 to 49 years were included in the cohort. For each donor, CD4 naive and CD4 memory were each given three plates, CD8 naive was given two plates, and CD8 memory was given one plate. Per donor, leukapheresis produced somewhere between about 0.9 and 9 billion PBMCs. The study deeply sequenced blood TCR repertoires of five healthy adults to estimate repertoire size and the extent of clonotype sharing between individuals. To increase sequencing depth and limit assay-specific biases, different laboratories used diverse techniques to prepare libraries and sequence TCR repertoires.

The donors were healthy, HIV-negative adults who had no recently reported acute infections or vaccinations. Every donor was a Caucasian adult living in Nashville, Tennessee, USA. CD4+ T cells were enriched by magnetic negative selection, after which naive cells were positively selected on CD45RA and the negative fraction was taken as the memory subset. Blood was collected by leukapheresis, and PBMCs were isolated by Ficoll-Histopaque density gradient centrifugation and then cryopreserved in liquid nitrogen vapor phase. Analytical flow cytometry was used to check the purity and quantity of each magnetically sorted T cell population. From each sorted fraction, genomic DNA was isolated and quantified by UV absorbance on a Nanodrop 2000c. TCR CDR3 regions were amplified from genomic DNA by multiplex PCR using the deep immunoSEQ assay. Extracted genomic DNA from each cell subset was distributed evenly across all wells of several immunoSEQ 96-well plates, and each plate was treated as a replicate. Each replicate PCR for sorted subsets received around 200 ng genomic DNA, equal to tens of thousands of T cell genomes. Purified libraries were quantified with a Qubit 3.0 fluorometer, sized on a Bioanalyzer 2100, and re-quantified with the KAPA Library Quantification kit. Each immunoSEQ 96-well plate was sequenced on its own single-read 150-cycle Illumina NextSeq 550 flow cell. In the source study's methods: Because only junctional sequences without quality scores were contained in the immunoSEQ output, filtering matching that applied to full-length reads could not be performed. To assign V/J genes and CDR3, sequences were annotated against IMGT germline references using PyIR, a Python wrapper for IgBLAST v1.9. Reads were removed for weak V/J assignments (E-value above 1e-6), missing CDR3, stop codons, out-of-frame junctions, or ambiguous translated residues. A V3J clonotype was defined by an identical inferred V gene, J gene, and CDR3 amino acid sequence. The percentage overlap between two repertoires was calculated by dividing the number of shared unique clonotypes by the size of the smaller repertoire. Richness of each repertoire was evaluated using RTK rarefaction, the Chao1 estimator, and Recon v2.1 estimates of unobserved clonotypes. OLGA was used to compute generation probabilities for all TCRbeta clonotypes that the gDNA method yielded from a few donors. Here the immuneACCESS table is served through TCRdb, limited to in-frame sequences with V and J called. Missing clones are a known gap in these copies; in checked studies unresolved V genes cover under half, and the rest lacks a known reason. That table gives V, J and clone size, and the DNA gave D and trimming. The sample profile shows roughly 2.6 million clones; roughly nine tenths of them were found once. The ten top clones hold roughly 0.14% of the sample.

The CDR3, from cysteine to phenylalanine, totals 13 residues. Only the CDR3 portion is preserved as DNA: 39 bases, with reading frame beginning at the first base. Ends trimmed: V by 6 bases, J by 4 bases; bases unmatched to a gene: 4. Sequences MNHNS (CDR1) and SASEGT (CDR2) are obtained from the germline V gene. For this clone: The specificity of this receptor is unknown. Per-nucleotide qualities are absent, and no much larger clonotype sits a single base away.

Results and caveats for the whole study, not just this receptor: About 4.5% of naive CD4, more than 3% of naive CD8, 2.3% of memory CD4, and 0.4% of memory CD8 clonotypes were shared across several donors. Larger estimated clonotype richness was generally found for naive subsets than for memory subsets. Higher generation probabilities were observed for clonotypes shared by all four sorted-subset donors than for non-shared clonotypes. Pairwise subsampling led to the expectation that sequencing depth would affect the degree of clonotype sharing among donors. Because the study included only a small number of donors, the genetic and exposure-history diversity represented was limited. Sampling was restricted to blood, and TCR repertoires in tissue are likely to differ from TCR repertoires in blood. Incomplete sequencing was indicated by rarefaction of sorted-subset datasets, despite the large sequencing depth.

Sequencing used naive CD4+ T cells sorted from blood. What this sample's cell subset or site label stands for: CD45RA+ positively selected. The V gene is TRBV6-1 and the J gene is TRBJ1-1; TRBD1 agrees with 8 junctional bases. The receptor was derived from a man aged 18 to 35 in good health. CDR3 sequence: CASSFTGGTEAFF. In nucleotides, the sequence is TGTGCCAGCAGCTTTACAGGGGGCACTGAAGCTTTCTTT.